These T cell receptor beta chains were read from a single sample in a study of cytomegalovirus exposure and HLA in healthy donors. The assay was immunoSEQ multiplex PCR, and TCRdb's table has in-frame clones only and misses some. The top ten clones hold roughly 3.8% of a sample with 90,000 to 100,000 clones, around nine tenths of them seen once. Specimen: PBMCs. The receptors were gathered from a woman aged 30 to 39 in good health and CMV-seronegative. The CDR3 runs from the conserved cysteine through the conserved F or W. D genes are given only for firm matches. Expanded clones get a size class; other rows say once, few or many, or leave the size out.

>TRBV19|NA|TRBJ1-1|NA
TGTGCCAGTAGTTCTACTTCGACAGGTTCTCGGGCTTTCTTT
CASSSTSTGSRAFF
>TRBV4-3|NA|TRBJ1-5|NA
TGCGCCAGCAGCCAAGATACGGGGGGCGCAGGCCAGCCCCAGCATTTT
CASSQDTGGAGQPQHF
>TRBV2|NA|TRBJ2-5|NA
TGTGCCAGCAGTGACAGGGAGACCCAGTACTTC
CASSDRETQYF
>TRBV6-1|NA|TRBJ1-3|few
TGTGCCAGCAGTGAAATCTGGGGGCCGAAAGCTGGAAACACCATATATTTT
CASSEIWGPKAGNTIYF
>TRBV11-3|NA|TRBJ2-7|NA
TGTGCCAGCAGCATGCGCCAGGGTTGGGGCGAGCAGTACTTC
CASSMRQGWGEQYF
>TRBV5-1|TRBD1|TRBJ1-2|NA
TGCGCCAGCAGCTTAGGACAGGTCTCTAACTATGGCTACACCTTC
CASSLGQVSNYGYTF
>TRBV5-6|TRBD1|TRBJ1-5|few
TGTGCCAGCAGCTTCACAGGGGTAAATCAGCCCCAGCATTTT
CASSFTGVNQPQHF
>TRBV15|NA|TRBJ2-7|NA
TGTGCCACCAGCAGAGATTACGGCTACGAGCAGTACTTC
CATSRDYGYEQYF
>TRBV2|NA|TRBJ2-5|NA
TGTGCCAGCACCCCCGGTAGAGGTTTCGAAGAGACCCAGTACTTC
CASTPGRGFEETQYF
>TRBV4-1|TRBD2|TRBJ2-1|few
TGCGCCAGCAGCCAAGGACTAGCGGGGGCCTTATACAATGAGCAGTTCTTC
CASSQGLAGALYNEQFF
>TRBV27|NA|TRBJ2-2|NA
TGTGCCAGCAGTTTAGGAGGGTCCGGGGAGCTGTTTTTT
CASSLGGSGELFF
>TRBV11-2|NA|TRBJ2-2|NA
TGTGCCAGCAGCTTGCGGGGCGGGGAGCTGTTTTTT
CASSLRGGELFF
>TRBV5-1|NA|TRBJ1-2|NA
TGCGCCAGCAGCTTGAACAGCGGCTATGGCTACACCTTC
CASSLNSGYGYTF
>TRBV4-1|NA|TRBJ2-3|NA
TGCGCCAGCAGCCCACAGGGATTGGGGGCAGATACGCAGTATTTT
CASSPQGLGADTQYF
>TRBV2|NA|TRBJ2-1|NA
TGTGCCAGCAGTGAGCGGCAGTACAATGAGCAGTTCTTC
CASSERQYNEQFF
>TRBV18|TRBD2|TRBJ2-7|once
TGTGCCAGCTCACAGGGACTAGAGAACCAGCAGTACTTC
CASSQGLENQQYF
>TRBV19|TRBD1|TRBJ1-2|NA
TGTGCCAGTAGTCAACTGGACAGGGGACCCTATGGCTACACCTTC
CASSQLDRGPYGYTF
>TRBV27|TRBD1|TRBJ1-1|once
TGTGCCAGCAGTTCCGGACAGGGATTTACTGAAGCTTTCTTT
CASSSGQGFTEAFF
>TRBV9|NA|TRBJ2-3|few
TGTGCCAGCAGCGTCGGGGGCACAGATACGCAGTATTTT
CASSVGGTDTQYF
>TRBV5-8|NA|TRBJ1-2|NA
TGTGCCAGCAGCCCCTGGGGCCGAGAACTCTATGGCTACACCTTC
CASSPWGRELYGYTF
>TRBV29-1|NA|TRBJ1-5|NA
TGCAGCGTTCTTTTAGAGGGTCAGCCCCAGCATTTT
CSVLLEGQPQHF
>TRBV7-9|TRBD1|TRBJ1-4|NA
TGTGCCAGCAGCGCACAGGGGCTAGGTGAAAAACTGTTTTTT
CASSAQGLGEKLFF
>TRBV5-1|NA|TRBJ2-7|NA
TGCGCCAGCAGCTTAGCAGGGTGGGACTCCTACGAGCAGTACTTC
CASSLAGWDSYEQYF
>TRBV10-1|TRBD2|TRBJ2-3|NA
TGCGCCAGCAGTGAGGCCACGGTCGCGGGGGGCGATACGCAGTATTTT
CASSEATVAGGDTQYF
>TRBV18|NA|TRBJ1-2|NA
TGTGCCAGCTCACCCCGAGTGCAGGGCTATGGCTACACCTTC
CASSPRVQGYGYTF
>TRBV7-9|NA|TRBJ1-5|NA
TGTGCCAGCAGCTTTGAGGCAGCTCCTGCGAATTTT
CASSFEAAPANF
>TRBV5-1|NA|TRBJ1-1|NA
TGCGCCAGCAGCAAGGGCCGGACAGCCGAGGGGAACACTGAAGCTTTCTTT
CASSKGRTAEGNTEAFF
>TRBV7-3|NA|TRBJ2-1|NA
TGTGCCAGCAGCTTATACGGGAGTCAATCCAATGAGCAGTTCTTC
CASSLYGSQSNEQFF
>TRBV4-2|NA|TRBJ2-7|NA
TGTGCCAGCAGCCAAAGAGCGACGAGCTCCTACGAGCAGTACTTC
CASSQRATSSYEQYF
>TRBV6-5|NA|TRBJ1-5|NA
TGTGCCAGCAGACTGAGATTGGGGGGTAATCAGCCCCAGCATTTT
CASRLRLGGNQPQHF
>TRBV5-6|NA|TRBJ1-3|NA
TGTGCCAGCAGGGGAGGCTCTGGAAACACCATATATTTT
CASRGGSGNTIYF
>TRBV7-2|NA|TRBJ1-1|few
TGTGCCAGCAGCCTTACTCCTGGCGAGGCTGAAGCTTTCTTT
CASSLTPGEAEAFF
>TRBV7-6|NA|TRBJ2-7|NA
TGTGCCAGCAGCTCCGTTCCCCTTTCCTACGAGCAGTACTTC
CASSSVPLSYEQYF
>TRBV5-6|NA|TRBJ1-1|NA
TGTGCCAGCAGCTTGGCAGGGGACACTGAAGCTTTCTTT
CASSLAGDTEAFF
>TRBV27|NA|TRBJ2-3|few
TGTGCCAGCAGACAGGGATGGCCGGGGAATACGCAGTATTTT
CASRQGWPGNTQYF
>TRBV28|NA|TRBJ1-5|NA
TGTGCCAGCAGTTTGGGGGGGCGGAATCAGCCCCAGCATTTT
CASSLGGRNQPQHF
>TRBV5-1|NA|TRBJ1-1|NA
TGCGCCAGCAGTTCGGGGGGTACGGTGACTGAAGCTTTCTTT
CASSSGGTVTEAFF
>TRBV10-2|TRBD2|TRBJ2-1|once
TGCGCCAGCAGTGTGACGGGAGGGGGTTACAATGAGCAGTTCTTC
CASSVTGGGYNEQFF
>TRBV5-6|NA|TRBJ1-1|NA
TGTGCCAGCAGCCCCGTGACAGATTTTGACACTGAAGCTTTCTTT
CASSPVTDFDTEAFF
>TRBV11-3|NA|TRBJ2-2|once
TGTGCCAGCAGCTACAGTTCGGGGTTCGCCGGGGAGCTGTTTTTT
CASSYSSGFAGELFF
>TRBV10-3|NA|TRBJ1-5|NA
TGTGCCATCAGTGAAGGAGGAGGAAAACTCAATCAGCCCCAGCATTTT
CAISEGGGKLNQPQHF
>TRBV13|NA|TRBJ2-7|few
TGTGCCAGCAGCTTCTTAGGGGAAAGCTCCTACGAGCAGTACTTC
CASSFLGESSYEQYF